This T cell receptor (beta chain) stems from a study of blood T cells in healthy people across ages. Across the study: About one barcoded beta molecule per two T cells was the capture yield of template switching. Findings and limits, study-wide: With unsorted PBMCs, a conclusive comparison of naive versus antigen-experienced cells was not possible. Possibly confounding the expanded clonotype changes was the fact that donor CMV status was unknown. Age brought a roughly linear fall in TCR beta diversity measured per million T cells.

This CDR3 is built from 15 residues. Deletions cut 3 bases from V and 0 bases from J, with 11 bases between. Germline CDR1 reads SGHRS; CDR2 reads YFSETQ. On this clonotype: Its cognate antigen is unknown.

Combining a sample-barcoded 5' primer with a J-beta primer mix, a second PCR ran for 7 to 11 cycles. TCRdb independently ran MiXCR on the 5' RACE reads; one entry per CDR3 protein. This table holds 700,000 to 950,000 distinct CDR3 sequences, about three fifths found once. The source is a young man in good health. This chain connects TRBV5-1 to TRBJ2-3, with D possibly matching TRBD1 (7 bases). The sample comprised blood. CDR3 region: CASSWGDSSTDTQYF. In nucleotides, the CDR3 is TGCGCCAGCAGCTGGGGGGACAGCAGCACAGATACGCAGTATTTT.